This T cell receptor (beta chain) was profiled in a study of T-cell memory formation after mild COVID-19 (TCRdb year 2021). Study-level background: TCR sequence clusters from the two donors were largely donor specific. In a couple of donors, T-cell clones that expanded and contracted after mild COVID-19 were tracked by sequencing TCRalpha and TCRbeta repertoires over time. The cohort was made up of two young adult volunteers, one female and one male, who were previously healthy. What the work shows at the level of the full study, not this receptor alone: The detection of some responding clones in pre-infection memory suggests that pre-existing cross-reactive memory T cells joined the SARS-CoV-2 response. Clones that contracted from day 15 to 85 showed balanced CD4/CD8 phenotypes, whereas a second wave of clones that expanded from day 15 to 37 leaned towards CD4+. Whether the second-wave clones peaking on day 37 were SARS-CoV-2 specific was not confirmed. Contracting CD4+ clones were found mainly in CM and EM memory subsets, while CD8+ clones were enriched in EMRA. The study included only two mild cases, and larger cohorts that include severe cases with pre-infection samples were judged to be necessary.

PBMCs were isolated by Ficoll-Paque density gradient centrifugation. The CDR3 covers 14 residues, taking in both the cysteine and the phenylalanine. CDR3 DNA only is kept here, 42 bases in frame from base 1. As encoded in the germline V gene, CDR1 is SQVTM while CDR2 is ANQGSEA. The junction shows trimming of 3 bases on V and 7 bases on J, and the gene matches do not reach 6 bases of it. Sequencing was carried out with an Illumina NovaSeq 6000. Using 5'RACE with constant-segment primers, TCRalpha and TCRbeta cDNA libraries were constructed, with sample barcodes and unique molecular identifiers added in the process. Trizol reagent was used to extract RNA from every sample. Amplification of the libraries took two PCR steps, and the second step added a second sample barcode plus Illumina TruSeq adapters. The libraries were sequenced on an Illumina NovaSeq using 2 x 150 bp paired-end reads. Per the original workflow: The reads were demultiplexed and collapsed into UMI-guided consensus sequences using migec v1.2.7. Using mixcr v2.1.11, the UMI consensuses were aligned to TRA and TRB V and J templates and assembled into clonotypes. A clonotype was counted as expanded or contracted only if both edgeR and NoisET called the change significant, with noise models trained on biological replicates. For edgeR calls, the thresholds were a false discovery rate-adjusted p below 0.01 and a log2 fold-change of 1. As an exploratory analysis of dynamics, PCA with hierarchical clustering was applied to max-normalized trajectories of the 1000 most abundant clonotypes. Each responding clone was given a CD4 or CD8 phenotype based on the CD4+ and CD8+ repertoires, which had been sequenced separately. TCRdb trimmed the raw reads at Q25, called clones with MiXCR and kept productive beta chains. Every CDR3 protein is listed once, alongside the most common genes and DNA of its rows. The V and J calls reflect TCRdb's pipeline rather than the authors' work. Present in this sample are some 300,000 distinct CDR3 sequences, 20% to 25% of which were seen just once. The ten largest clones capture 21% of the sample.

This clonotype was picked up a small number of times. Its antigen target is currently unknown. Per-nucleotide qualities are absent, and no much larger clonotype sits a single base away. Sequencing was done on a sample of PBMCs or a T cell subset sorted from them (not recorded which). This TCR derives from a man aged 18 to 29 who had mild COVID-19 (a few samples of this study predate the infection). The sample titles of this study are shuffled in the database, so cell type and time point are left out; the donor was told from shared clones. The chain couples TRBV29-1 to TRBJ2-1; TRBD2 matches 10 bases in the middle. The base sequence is TGCAGCGTTGACTTAGCGGGGGGCCGGAATGAGCAGTTCTTC. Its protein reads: CSVDLAGGRNEQFF.